The 21 T cell receptor beta chains reported below all come from one sample, sequenced in a study of T cells in women clearing cervical HPV infection. The assay was immunoSEQ multiplex PCR, and TCRdb's table has in-frame clones only and misses some. The listing records around 30,000 clones. Sequencing was carried out using blood buffy coat. All receptors derive from a woman between 18 and 69 years old with a cervical HPV16 infection that either progressed to CIN3+ or cleared (not recorded which).

As regards this clone: The read terminates 3 residues ahead of where the CDR3 ends, so the germline J gene completes it. The chain recombines TRBV7-8 with TRBJ2-1; D gene ambiguous. Germline assignment: CDR1 SGHVS and CDR2 FQNEAQ. The CDR3 covers 17 residues. The V end lost 1 base, the J end lost 1 base, and 14 bases lay between the germline ends. The CDR3 protein is CASSLVPRQASYNEQFF. The DNA read from the CDR3 is TGTGCCAGCAGCTTAGTTCCCCGCCAGGCGTCCTACAATGAG.

Concerning this clone: The DNA ends 3 residues before the CDR3 does, and the rest of the CDR3 is filled in from the germline J gene. This chain joins TRBV29-1 and TRBJ1-2; weak D call: TRBD1 (6 bases). CDR3 size: 14 residues. CDR1 is SQVTM and CDR2 is ANQGSEA in the germline V gene. The V and J ends lost 6 bases and 7 bases respectively, with 21 bases between them. CDR3 bases read: TGCAGCGTCTTAATCAGGGGAGTTTTGGGTGGC. It encodes CSVLIRGVLGG. The entire CDR3 protein reads CSVLIRGVLGGYTF.

For this clone: The sequence runs out 3 residues before the end of the CDR3; the remainder is reconstructed from the germline J gene. The genes are TRBV20-1 and TRBJ2-6; perhaps TRBD2 as D (6 bases). The CDR3 runs 15 residues. The V gene lost 1 base and the J gene lost 3 bases, with 10 bases spanning the gap. Germline CDR1 DFQATT, CDR2 SNEGSKA (reference sequence). The DNA read from the CDR3 is TGCAGTGCTAGAGGCGGGATCTTTGGGGCCAACGTC. This gives the protein CSARGGIFGANV. The full-length CDR3 reads as CSARGGIFGANVLTF.

About this clone: Read sequence stops 3 residues before the CDR3 end, and the germline J gene provides the missing end. The chain carries TRBV7-3 and TRBJ1-1; 8 bases fit TRBD1. Germline loops: CDR1 SGHTA, CDR2 FQGTGA. The CDR3 contains 15 residues. The J segment lost 5 bases and the V segment lost 2 bases, leaving 7 bases of the junction unmatched. Incomplete CDR3 DNA: TGTGCCAGCAGCTTAGGTAACAGGGGGGAAACTGAA. Amino acids: CASSLGNRGETE. The complete CDR3 reads CASSLGNRGETEAFF.

As for this clone: Coverage ceases 3 residues before the CDR3 finishes, and the germline J gene fills in the end. The chain combines TRBV29-1 with TRBJ2-2; 8 nucleotides line up with TRBD1. The CDR3 covers 13 residues. Per the germline V gene, CDR1 is SQVTM and CDR2 is ANQGSEA. The part of the CDR3 DNA that was read is TGCAGCGTTCAGGACAGGGCGAATTCACCG. Its protein is CSVQDRANSP. The whole CDR3 is CSVQDRANSPLFF.

For this clone: The CDR3 goes on 3 residues after the read ends, and that part is filled in from the germline J gene. The chain recombines TRBV5-1 with TRBJ2-3; unclear D gene. Germline CDR1 is SGHRS and CDR2 is YFSETQ. V lost 3 bases and J lost 1, with 15 bases in between. The CDR3 runs to 16 residues. CDR3 bases read: TGCGCCAGCAGCTCAGGAGCAAGTCCCCGCACAGATACG. Its protein is CASSSGASPRTDT. The full CDR3 reads CASSSGASPRTDTQYF.

To note about this clone: The CDR3 goes on 3 residues after the read ends, and that part is filled in from the germline J gene. The chain is built from TRBV7-8 and TRBJ2-1; 11 positions match TRBD1. V trimming: 11 bases; J trimming: 7 bases; junction bases outside the gene matches: 10. The germline gives CDR1 SGHVS, CDR2 FQNEAQ. There are 14 residues in the CDR3. CDR3 bases read: TGTGCCGTATCCCGGGACAGGGGGTCAAATGAG. Translation gives CAVSRDRGSNE. The CDR3, in full, reads CAVSRDRGSNEQFF.

The part of the CDR3 DNA that was read is TGCGCCAGCAGCTTGGCCGCTAGCACCGGGGAG. This codes for CASSLAASTGE. The whole CDR3 sequence is CASSLAASTGELFF. This rearrangement joins TRBV5-1 to TRBJ2-2; D is ambiguous. The sequenced fragment ends 3 residues before the CDR3 boundary, so the rest is inferred from the germline J gene. From germline, CDR1 is SGHRS and CDR2 YFSETQ. This CDR3 spans 14 amino acids. Trimming shortened V by 0 bases and J by 4 bases, and 7 bases separated the two germline ends.

A remark on this clone: The CDR3 end lies 3 residues beyond the end of the read and is filled in from the germline J gene. The rearrangement links TRBV18 to TRBJ1-2, with D perhaps matching TRBD1 (5 bases). Germline V gene sequence: CDR1 KGHSH, CDR2 LQKENI. The CDR3 is 14 residues long. This chain's CDR3 is CASAGLAVLVDYTF. The sequenced CDR3 bases are TGTGCCAGCGCGGGACTAGCGGTACTAGTTGAC. Using reference TRBV18 and TRBJ1-2 for the parts outside the CDR3, the full variable domain is NAGVMQNPRHLVRRRGQEARLRCSPMKGHSHVYWYRQLPEEGLKFMVYLQKENIIDESGMPKERFSAEFPKEGPSILRIQQVVRGDSAAYFCASAGLAVLVDYTFGSGTRLTVV.

Regarding this clone: The CDR3 is cut off 3 residues early in the read; its end comes from the germline J gene. J is TRBJ2-2 and V is TRBV28, with TRBD2 matching over 9 bases. Germline V CDR1 and CDR2: MDHEN, SYDVKM. This CDR3 has 14 residues. The trim removed 4 bases at V and 7 bases at J, leaving 4 bases unmatched. The CDR3 region is CASSYSGRDGELFF. The DNA read from the CDR3 is TGTGCCAGCAGTTATAGCGGGAGAGACGGGGAG.

About this clone: The CDR3 end is not reached by the read, which stops 3 residues before it; the germline J gene fills it in. V gene TRBV20-1 combines with J gene TRBJ2-3; 8 nucleotides line up with TRBD2. The germline V gene encodes CDR1 DFQATT and CDR2 SNEGSKA (reference sequence). V was clipped by 4 bases and J by 1 base; unmatched bases: 4. The CDR3 spans 14 residues. CDR3 residues: CSATTSGRTDTQYF. The DNA read from the CDR3 is TGCAGTGCTACAACTAGCGGCCGCACAGATACG.

Here the CDR3 reads CASRSEGYGYTF. The sequenced part of the CDR3 DNA is TGTGCCAGCAGGTCAGAAGGGTATGGC. This chain uses TRBV2 with TRBJ1-2; D unclear. The read is 3 residues too short to cover the CDR3 end, so that end is filled in from the germline J gene. Trimming cost V 6 bases and J 5 bases, with 10 bases left between them. The CDR3 loop spans 12 amino acids. Germline V gives CDR1 SNHLY, CDR2 FYNNEI. The full variable domain, in which reference TRBV2 and TRBJ1-2 provide the parts outside the CDR3, is EPEVTQTPSHQVTQMGQEVILRCVPISNHLYFYWYRQILGQKVEFLVSFYNNEISEKSEIFDDQFSVERPDGSNFTLKIRSTKLEDSAMYFCASRSEGYGYTFGSGTRLTVV.

The CDR3 bases that were read are TGCAGCGTGGACGTTTCTTCGGGGACAAACTACGAG. This codes for CSVDVSSGTNYE. The entire CDR3 is CSVDVSSGTNYEQYF. The V and J genes are TRBV29-1 and TRBJ2-7, with TRBD1 as a possible D gene (6 bases). Read sequence stops 3 residues before the CDR3 end, and the germline J gene provides the missing end. V lost 6 bases, J lost 3 bases, and 21 bases lay in between. Germline V CDR1 and CDR2: SQVTM, ANQGSEA. This CDR3 spans 15 amino acids.

Remarks on this clone: The read halts 3 residues ahead of the CDR3 end, with the missing end drawn from the germline J gene. This chain uses TRBV7-8 with TRBJ2-5, with D possibly matching TRBD2 (6 bases). Germline V gives CDR1 SGHVS, CDR2 FQNEAQ. CDR3 length: 14 amino acids. Deletions cut 3 bases from V and 4 bases from J, with 12 bases between. Here the CDR3 reads CASSLFGGSETQYF. The sequenced part of the CDR3 DNA is TGTGCCAGCAGCTTGTTCGGGGGTTCAGAGACC. Full variable domain (missing parts from reference TRBV7-8 and TRBJ2-5): GAGVSQSPRYKVAKRGQDVALRCDPISGHVSLFWYQQALGQGPEFLTYFQNEAQLDKSGLPSDRFFAERPEGSVSTLKIQRTQQEDSAVYLCASSLFGGSETQYFGPGTRLLVL.

Points on this clone: With the read ending 3 residues before the CDR3 end, the germline J gene is used to fill in that end. The J gene is TRBJ2-4, the V gene TRBV6-2 or TRBV6-3; 7 bases match TRBD1. Germline V gene data show CDR1 as MNHEY and CDR2 as SVGEGT. CDR3 length: 15 amino acids. CDR3 DNA (partial): TGTGCCAGCAGTTTTCCGGGACAGCGCCTTTTGGGT. It yields the protein CASSFPGQRLLG. The entire CDR3 protein is CASSFPGQRLLGQYF.

Comments on this clone: From the germline J gene comes the end of the CDR3, since the read stops 3 residues before it. The chain recombines TRBV20-1 with TRBJ2-1; 10 nucleotides match TRBD2. V dropped 6 bases and J dropped 5; count of bases not matched to a gene: 10. This CDR3 region has 15 residues. Germline CDR1 DFQATT, CDR2 SNEGSKA (reference sequence). The sequenced CDR3 bases are TGCAGTGCCCCTTCGGCTAGCGGGGGTAACAATGAG. Amino acid sequence: CSAPSASGGNNE. The entire CDR3 protein reads CSAPSASGGNNEQFF.

As regards this clone: The read gets to within 3 residues of the CDR3 end, and the germline J gene fills in the rest. The rearrangement joins TRBV5-1 to TRBJ2-7; D uncertain. Germline V lookup: CDR1 SGHRS, CDR2 YFSETQ. CDR3 length equals 16 residues. V was trimmed by 5 bases and J by 6 bases, leaving 24 bases between them. The part of the CDR3 DNA that was read is TGCGCCAGCAGTCCTCAATTTACCGGGTCTTCCGGCGAG. Residues: CASSPQFTGSSGE. The whole CDR3 sequence reads CASSPQFTGSSGEQYF.

In regard to this clone: The sequence runs out 3 residues before the end of the CDR3; the remainder is reconstructed from the germline J gene. This chain joins TRBV2 and TRBJ2-1; TRBD2 agrees at 7 bases. Germline CDR1 is SNHLY and CDR2 is FYNNEI. Losses at the gene ends were 4 bases for V and 1 base for J; bases not matched to a gene: 10. The CDR3 sequence is 17 residues long. The CDR3 protein is CASSVSGWGGSYNEQFF. The part of the CDR3 DNA that was read is TGTGCCAGCAGTGTATCTGGGTGGGGGGGATCCTACAATGAG.

A remark on this clone: The missing CDR3 end, 3 residues past where the read stops, is filled in from the germline J gene. The chain employs TRBV5-1 and TRBJ2-3; 7 bases align to TRBD1. The germline V gene encodes CDR1 SGHRS and CDR2 YFSETQ. Trimming removed 9 bases from V and 2 bases from J; junction bases left unmatched: 6. The CDR3 is 13 residues long. The CDR3 reads CATRQGATDTQYF. The sequenced CDR3 bases are TGCGCCACCCGACAGGGTGCCACAGATACG.

A note on this clone: With the read ending 3 residues before the CDR3 end, the germline J gene is used to fill in that end. V usage is TRBV7-8 and J usage is TRBJ1-5; tentative D call: TRBD1 (5 bases). Germline lookup yields CDR1 SGHVS and CDR2 FQNEAQ. The CDR3 extends over 13 amino acids. The germline V and J ends were trimmed by 3 bases and 6 bases, with 9 bases remaining between them. CDR3 bases read: TGTGCCAGCAGCTTCGGGGGGTCTCAGCCC. Protein sequence: CASSFGGSQP. The full CDR3 is CASSFGGSQPQHF.

As concerns this clone: The DNA ends 3 residues before the CDR3 does, and the rest of the CDR3 is filled in from the germline J gene. The J gene is TRBJ1-2, the V gene TRBV5-6, with 9 bases lining up with TRBD1. The CDR3 spans 13 residues. The V and J ends lost 4 bases and 7 bases, in that order; junction bases with no gene match: 5. Germline CDR1 reads SGHDT; CDR2 reads YYEEEE. The CDR3 protein is CASSPWDRVGYTF. The part of the CDR3 DNA that was read is TGTGCCAGCAGCCCCTGGGACAGGGTTGGC.